The T cell receptor beta chain described here comes from a study of T cell repertoires in cytomegalovirus infection (dated by TCRdb to between 2018 and 2020). At the level of the whole study: Recently identified HLA-C-restricted CMV epitopes, whose presentation resists viral immunomodulation, were targeted by peptide stimulations together with well-studied HLA-B-restricted epitopes. Donor HLA type was relevant to the analysis, because carriage of CMV infection together with the matching HLA type was indicated by public TCR beta signatures.

Results and caveats for the whole study, not just this receptor: In the ex vivo response, HLA-C-restricted CMV-specific TCR beta clonotypes were dominant, and in two of eight donors the single most frequent clonotype came from this HLA-C-restricted group. Cumulative frequency of public TCR beta family members discriminated carriers of CMV infection plus the relevant HLA type in this cohort and an independent 352-donor cohort.

Remarks on this clonotype: The antigen this receptor binds is unknown. No quality values exist for individual bases; no much larger clone is one base distant.

Sample treatment or condition, as interpreted from the label and publication: in vitro stimulation with specific CMV peptide epitopes to enrich CMV-specific T cells. Sequencing was carried out with an Illumina HiSeq 1500. TCRdb reworked the public reads: Q25 trimming with fastp, MiXCR clone assembly, productive beta chains retained. Rows matching on CDR3 protein sequence are summarized as one entry with the most common DNA and genes. The table for this sample lists some 320,000 distinct CDR3 sequences; about 27% of them were counted only once. 20% of the sample is taken by the ten largest. V and J are truncated by 2 bases and 3 bases respectively, leaving an intervening sequence of 13 bases. Measured from the cysteine to the phenylalanine, the CDR3 is 15 residues long. The only DNA kept is the CDR3, 45 bases in frame from the first base. Taken from the germline V gene (reference sequence), the CDR1 and CDR2 loops are SEHNR and FQNEAQ.

The receptor was isolated from a human donor in good health (CMV status not recorded). Some clones in this sample may be carry-over from other donors' samples. The V and J genes are TRBV7-9 and TRBJ1-2, and perhaps TRBD1 as D gene, on 5 matching bases. Here the sequenced sample was cultured PBMCs, taken from culture after CMV antigen stimulation. Read as DNA, the sequence is TGTGCCAGCAGCTTATTACGGGACGCAGACTATGGCTACACCTTC. This sequence encodes CASSLLRDADYGYTF.